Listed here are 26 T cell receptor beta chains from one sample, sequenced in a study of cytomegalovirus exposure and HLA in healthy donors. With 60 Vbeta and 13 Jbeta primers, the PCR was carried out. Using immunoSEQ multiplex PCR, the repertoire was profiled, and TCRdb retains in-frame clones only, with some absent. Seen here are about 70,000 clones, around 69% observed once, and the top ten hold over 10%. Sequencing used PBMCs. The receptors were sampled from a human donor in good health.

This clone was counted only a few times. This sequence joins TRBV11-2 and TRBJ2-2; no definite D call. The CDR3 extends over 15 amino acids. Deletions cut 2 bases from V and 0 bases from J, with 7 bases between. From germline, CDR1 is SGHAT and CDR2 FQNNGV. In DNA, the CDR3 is TGTGCCAGCAGCTTAAGCGTTTCGAACACCGGGGAGCTGTTTTTT. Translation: CASSLSVSNTGELFF.

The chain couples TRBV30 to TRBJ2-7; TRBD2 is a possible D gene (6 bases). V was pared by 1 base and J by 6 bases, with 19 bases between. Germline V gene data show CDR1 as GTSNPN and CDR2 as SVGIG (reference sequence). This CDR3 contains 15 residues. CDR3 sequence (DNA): TGTGCCTGGAGTGGAGCAGGTGGGATGGGAGGCGAGCAGTACTTC. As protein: CAWSGAGGMGGEQYF.

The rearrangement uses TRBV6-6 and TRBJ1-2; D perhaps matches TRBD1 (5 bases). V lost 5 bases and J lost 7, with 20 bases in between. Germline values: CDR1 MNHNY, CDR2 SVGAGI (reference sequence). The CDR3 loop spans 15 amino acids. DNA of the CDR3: TGTGCCAGCAGTCGCCAGGCACAGGTCCTGGGTGGCTACACCTTC. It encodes CASSRQAQVLGGYTF.

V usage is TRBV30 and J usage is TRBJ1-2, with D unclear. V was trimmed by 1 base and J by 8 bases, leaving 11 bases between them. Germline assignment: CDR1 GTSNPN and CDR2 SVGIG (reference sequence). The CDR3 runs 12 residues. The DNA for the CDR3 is TGTGCCTGGAGTGGGCTCTCTCTGGGCTACACCTTC. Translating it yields CAWSGLSLGYTF.

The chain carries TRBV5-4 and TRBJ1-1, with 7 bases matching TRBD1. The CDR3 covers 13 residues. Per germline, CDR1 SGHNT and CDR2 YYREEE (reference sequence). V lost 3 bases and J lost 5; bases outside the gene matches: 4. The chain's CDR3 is CASSSQGRTEAFF. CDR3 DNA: TGTGCCAGCAGCTCACAGGGGAGGACTGAAGCTTTCTTT.

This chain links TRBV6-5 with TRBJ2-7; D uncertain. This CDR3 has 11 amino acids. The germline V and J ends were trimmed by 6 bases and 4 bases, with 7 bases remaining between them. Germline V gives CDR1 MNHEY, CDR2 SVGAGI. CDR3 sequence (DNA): TGTGCCAGCAGCAAGCTTTACGAGCAGTACTTC. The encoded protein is CASSKLYEQYF.

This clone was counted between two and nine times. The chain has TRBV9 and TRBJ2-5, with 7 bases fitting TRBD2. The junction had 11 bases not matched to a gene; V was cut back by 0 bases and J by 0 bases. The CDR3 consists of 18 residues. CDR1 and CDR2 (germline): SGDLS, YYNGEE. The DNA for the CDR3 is TGTGCCAGCAGCGTAGGTCTAGCGGAGACCTTGTACCAAGAGACCCAGTACTTC. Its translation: CASSVGLAETLYQETQYF. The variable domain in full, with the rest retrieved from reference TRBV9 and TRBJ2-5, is DSGVTQTPKHLITATGQRVTLRCSPRSGDLSVYWYQQSLDQGLQFLIQYYNGEERAKGNILERFSAQQFPDLHSELNLSSLELGDSALYFCASSVGLAETLYQETQYFGPGTRLLVL.

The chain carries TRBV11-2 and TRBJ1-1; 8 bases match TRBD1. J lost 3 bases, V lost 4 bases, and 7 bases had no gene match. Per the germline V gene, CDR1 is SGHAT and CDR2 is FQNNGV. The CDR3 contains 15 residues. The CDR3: CASSSSGGSYTEAFF. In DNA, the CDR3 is TGTGCCAGCAGCTCTTCAGGGGGCAGCTACACTGAAGCTTTCTTT.

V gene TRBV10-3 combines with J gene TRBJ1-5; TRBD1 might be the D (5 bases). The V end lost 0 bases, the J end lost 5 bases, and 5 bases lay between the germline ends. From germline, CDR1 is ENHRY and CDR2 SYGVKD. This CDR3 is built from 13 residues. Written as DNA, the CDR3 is TGTGCCATCAGTGAGTCAGGGGATCAGCCCCAGCATTTT. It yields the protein CAISESGDQPQHF.

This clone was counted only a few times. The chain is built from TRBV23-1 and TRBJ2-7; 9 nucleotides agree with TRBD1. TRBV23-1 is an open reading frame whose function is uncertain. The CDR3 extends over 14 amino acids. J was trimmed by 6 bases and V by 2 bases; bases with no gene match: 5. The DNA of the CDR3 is TGCGCCAGCAGTCAAACAGGGGGCGTCGGCGAGCAGTACTTC. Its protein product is CASSQTGGVGEQYF.

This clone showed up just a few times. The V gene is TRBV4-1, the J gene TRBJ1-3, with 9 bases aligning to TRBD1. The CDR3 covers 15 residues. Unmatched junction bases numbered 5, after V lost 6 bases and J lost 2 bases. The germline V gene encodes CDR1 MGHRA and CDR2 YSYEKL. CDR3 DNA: TGCGCCAGCAGTCGGGACAGGGCTACTGGAAACACCATATATTTT. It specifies CASSRDRATGNTIYF.

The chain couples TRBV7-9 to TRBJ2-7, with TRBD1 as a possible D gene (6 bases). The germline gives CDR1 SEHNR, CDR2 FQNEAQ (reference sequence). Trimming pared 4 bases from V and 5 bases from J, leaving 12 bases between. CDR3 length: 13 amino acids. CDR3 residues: CASSSRGRNEQYF. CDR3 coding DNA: TGTGCCAGCAGCTCCAGGGGAAGGAACGAGCAGTACTTC.

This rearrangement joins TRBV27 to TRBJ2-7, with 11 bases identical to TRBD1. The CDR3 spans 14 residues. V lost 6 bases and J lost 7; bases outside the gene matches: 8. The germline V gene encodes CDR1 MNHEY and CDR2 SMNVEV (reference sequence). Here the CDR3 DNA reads TGTGCCAGCAGCCGGACAGGGGGCATGGGTGAGCAGTACTTC. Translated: CASSRTGGMGEQYF.

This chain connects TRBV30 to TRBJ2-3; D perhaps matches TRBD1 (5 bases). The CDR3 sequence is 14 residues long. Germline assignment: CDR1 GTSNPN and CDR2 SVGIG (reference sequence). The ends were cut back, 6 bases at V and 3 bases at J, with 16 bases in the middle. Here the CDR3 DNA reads TGTGCCTGCTTCATTAGGGGTAGGACAGATACGCAGTATTTT. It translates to CACFIRGRTDTQYF.

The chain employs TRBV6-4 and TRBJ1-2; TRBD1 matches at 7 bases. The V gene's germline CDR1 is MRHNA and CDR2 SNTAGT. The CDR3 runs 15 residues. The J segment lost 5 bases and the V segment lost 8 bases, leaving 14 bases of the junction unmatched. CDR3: CASAPGTATGYGYTF. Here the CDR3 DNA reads TGTGCCAGCGCCCCCGGGACAGCTACGGGGTATGGCTACACCTTC.

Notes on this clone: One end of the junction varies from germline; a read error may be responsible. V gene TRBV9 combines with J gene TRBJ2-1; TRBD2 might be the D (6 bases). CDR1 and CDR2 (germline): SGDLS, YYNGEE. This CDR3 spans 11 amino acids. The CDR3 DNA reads TGTGCCAGCAGCGTTAGCGGCGACTTTATCTTC. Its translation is CASSVSGDFIF.

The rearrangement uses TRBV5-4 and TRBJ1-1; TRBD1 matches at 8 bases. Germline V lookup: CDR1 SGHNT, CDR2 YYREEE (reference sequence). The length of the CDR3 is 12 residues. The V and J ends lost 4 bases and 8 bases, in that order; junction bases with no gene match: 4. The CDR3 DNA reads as TGTGCCAGCAGCCACGGGACAGGCGAAGCTTTCTTT. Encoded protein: CASSHGTGEAFF.

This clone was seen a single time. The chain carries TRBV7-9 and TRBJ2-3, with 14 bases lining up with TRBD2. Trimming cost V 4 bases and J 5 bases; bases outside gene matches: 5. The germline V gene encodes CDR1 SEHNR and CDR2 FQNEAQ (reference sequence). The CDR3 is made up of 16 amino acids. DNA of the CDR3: TGTGCCAGCAGCTCGGGACTAGCGGGAGTAGAAGATACGCAGTATTTT. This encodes CASSSGLAGVEDTQYF.

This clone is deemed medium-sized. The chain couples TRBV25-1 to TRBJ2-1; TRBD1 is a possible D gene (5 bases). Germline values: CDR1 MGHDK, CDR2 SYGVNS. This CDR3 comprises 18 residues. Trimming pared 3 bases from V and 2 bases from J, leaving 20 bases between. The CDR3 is CASSEREGSGSTYNEQFF. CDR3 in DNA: TGTGCCAGCAGTGAGAGAGAAGGGTCAGGGTCGACCTACAATGAGCAGTTCTTC. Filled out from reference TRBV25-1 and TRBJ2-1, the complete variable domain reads EADIYQTPRYLVIGTGKKITLECSQTMGHDKMYWYQQDPGMELHLIHYSYGVNSTEKGDLSSESTVSRIRTEHFPLTLESARPSHTSQYLCASSEREGSGSTYNEQFFGPGTRLTVL.

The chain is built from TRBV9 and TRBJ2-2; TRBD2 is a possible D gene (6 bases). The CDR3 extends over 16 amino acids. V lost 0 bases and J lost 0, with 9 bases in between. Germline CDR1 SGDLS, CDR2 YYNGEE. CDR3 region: CASSVGGGTNTGELFF. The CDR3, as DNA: TGTGCCAGCAGCGTAGGTGGCGGGACGAACACCGGGGAGCTGTTTTTT.

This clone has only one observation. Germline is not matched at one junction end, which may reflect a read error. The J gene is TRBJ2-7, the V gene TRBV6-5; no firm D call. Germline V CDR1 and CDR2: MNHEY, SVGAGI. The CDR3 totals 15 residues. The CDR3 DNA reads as TGTGCCAGCACTCGGAGTGGCAGAGGATGGCACGAACAGTACTTC. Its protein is CASTRSGRGWHEQYF.

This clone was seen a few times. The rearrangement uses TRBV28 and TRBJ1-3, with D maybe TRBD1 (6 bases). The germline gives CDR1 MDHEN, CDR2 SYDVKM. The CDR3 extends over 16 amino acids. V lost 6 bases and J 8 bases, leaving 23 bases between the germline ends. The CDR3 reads CASSPPGARQGHTIYF. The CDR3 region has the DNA TGTGCCAGCAGCCCACCTGGGGCAAGGCAGGGGCACACCATATATTTT.

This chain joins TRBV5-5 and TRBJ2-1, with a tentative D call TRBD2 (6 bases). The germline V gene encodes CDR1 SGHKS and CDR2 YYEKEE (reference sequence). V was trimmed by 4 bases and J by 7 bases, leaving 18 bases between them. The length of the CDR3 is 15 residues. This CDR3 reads CASSLRDPRGNEQFF. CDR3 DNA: TGTGCCAGCAGCCTGCGGGACCCGCGAGGGAATGAGCAGTTCTTC.

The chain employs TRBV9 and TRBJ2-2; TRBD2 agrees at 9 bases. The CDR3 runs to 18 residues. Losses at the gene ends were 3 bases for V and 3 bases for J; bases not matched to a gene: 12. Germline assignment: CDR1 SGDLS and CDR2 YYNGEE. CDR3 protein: CASSASPSRGRDTGELFF. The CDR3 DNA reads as TGTGCCAGCAGCGCCTCTCCCTCCCGCGGGAGGGACACCGGGGAGCTGTTTTTT.

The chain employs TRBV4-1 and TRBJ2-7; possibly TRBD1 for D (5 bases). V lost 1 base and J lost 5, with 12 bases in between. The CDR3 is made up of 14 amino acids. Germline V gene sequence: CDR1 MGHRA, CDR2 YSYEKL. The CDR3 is CASSQAQGNNEQYF. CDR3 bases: TGCGCCAGCAGCCAAGCTCAGGGCAACAACGAGCAGTACTTC.

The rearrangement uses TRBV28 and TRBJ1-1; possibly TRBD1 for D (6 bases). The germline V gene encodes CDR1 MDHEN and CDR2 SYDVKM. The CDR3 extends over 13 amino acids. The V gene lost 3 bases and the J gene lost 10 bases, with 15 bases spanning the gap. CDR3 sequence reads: CASSLGRGLIAFF. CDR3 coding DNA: TGTGCCAGCAGTTTGGGCAGGGGTTTGATAGCTTTCTTT.